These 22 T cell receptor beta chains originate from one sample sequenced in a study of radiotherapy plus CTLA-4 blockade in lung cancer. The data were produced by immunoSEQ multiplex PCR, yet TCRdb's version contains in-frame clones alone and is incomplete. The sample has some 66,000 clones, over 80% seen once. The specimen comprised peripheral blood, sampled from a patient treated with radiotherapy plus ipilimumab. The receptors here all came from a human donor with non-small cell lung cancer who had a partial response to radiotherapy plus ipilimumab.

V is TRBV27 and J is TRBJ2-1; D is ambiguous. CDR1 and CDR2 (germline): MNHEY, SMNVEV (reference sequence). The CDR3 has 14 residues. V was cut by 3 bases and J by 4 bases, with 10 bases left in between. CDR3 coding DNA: TGTGCCAGCAGTTTTGGTGGCAGTTACAATGAGCAGTTCTTC. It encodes CASSFGGSYNEQFF.

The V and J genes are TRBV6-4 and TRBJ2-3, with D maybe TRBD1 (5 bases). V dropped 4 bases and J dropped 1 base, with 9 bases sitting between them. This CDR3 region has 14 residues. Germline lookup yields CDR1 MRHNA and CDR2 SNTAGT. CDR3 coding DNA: TGTGCCAGCAGTGTTACAGGCGGCACAGATACGCAGTATTTT. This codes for CASSVTGGTDTQYF.

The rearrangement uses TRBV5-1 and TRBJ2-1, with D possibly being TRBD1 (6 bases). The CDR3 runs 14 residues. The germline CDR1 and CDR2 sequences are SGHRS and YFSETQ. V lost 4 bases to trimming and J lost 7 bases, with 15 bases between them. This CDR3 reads CASSPGDTLNEQFF. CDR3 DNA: TGCGCCAGCAGCCCCGGGGACACTCTGAATGAGCAGTTCTTC.

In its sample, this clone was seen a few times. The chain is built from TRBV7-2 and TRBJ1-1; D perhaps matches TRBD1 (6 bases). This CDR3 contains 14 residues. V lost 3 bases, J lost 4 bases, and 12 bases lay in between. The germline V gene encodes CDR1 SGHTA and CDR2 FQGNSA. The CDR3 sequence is CASSFHREATEAFF. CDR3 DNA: TGTGCCAGCAGCTTCCACAGGGAAGCCACTGAAGCTTTCTTT. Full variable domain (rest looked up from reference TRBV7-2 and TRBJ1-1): GAGVSQSPSNKVTEKGKDVELRCDPISGHTALYWYRQSLGQGLEFLIYFQGNSAPDKSGLPSDRFSAERTGGSVSTLTIQRTQQEDSAVYLCASSFHREATEAFFGQGTRLTVV.

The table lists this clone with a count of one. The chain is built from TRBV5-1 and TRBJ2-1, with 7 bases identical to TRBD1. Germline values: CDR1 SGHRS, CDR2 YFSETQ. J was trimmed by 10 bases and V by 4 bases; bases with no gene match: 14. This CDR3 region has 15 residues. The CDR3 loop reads CASSLLGQTFGEQFF. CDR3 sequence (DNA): TGCGCCAGCAGCCTCTTGGGACAGACCTTCGGGGAGCAGTTCTTC.

The CDR3 DNA is TGTGCCAGCAGCTTAGCTGGGACTAGCGGTTCAGATACGCAGTATTTT. Translation gives CASSLAGTSGSDTQYF. The chain is built from TRBV7-2 and TRBJ2-3; TRBD2 agrees at 11 bases. V trimming: 0 bases; J trimming: 4 bases; junction bases outside the gene matches: 3. This CDR3 comprises 16 residues. CDR1 and CDR2 (germline): SGHTA, FQGNSA.

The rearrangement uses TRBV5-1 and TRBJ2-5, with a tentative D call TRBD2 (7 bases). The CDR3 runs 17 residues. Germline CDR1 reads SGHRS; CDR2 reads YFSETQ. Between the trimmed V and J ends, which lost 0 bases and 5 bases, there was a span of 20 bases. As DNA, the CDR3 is TGCGCCAGCAGCTTGGTAGGCGCGGGAGAGGGGGTGGAGACCCAGTACTTC. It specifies CASSLVGAGEGVETQYF.

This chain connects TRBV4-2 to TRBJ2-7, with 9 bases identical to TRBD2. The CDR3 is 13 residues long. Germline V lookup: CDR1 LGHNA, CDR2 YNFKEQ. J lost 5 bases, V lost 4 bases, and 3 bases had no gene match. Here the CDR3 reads CASSLAGENEQYF. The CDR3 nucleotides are TGTGCCAGCAGCCTAGCGGGAGAAAACGAGCAGTACTTC.

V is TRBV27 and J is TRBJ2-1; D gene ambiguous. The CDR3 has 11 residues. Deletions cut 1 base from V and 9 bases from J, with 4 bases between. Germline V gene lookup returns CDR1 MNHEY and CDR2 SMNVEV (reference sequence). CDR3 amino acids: CASSLFGEQFF. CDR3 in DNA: TGTGCCAGCAGTTTATTCGGTGAGCAGTTCTTC.

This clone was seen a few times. The DNA for the CDR3 is TGTGCCAGCAGTTTATTGGGGGGACTCTCTGAAGCTTTCTTT. Its protein product is CASSLLGGLSEAFF. The V call is TRBV27, the J call TRBJ1-1; D is perhaps TRBD1 (5 bases). Germline CDR1 reads MNHEY; CDR2 reads SMNVEV (reference sequence). V was clipped by 1 base and J by 6 bases, with 12 bases between them. There are 14 residues in the CDR3.

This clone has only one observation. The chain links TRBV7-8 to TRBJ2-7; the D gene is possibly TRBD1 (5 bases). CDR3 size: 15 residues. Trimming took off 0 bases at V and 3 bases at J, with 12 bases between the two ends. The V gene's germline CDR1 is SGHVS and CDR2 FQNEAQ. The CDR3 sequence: CASSLAIFQGYEQYF. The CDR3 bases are TGTGCCAGCAGCTTAGCGATTTTTCAGGGCTACGAGCAGTACTTC.

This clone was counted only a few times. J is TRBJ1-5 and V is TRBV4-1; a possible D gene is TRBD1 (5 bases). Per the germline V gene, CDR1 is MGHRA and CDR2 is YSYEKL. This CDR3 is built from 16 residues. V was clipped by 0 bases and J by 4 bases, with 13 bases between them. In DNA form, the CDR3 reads TGCGCCAGCAGCCAAGACGGGGGATTGGGGAATCAGCCCCAGCATTTT. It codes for CASSQDGGLGNQPQHF.

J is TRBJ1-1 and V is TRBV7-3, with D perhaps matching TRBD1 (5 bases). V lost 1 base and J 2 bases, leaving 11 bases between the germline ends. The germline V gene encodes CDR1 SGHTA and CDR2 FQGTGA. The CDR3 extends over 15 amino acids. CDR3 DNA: TGTGCCAGCAGCTTAATTGGCGGACAAAACACTGAAGCTTTCTTT. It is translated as CASSLIGGQNTEAFF. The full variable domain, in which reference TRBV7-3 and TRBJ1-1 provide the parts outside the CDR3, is GAGVSQTPSNKVTEKGKYVELRCDPISGHTALYWYRQSLGQGPEFLIYFQGTGAADDSGLPNDRFFAVRPEGSVSTLKIQRTERGDSAVYLCASSLIGGQNTEAFFGQGTRLTVV.

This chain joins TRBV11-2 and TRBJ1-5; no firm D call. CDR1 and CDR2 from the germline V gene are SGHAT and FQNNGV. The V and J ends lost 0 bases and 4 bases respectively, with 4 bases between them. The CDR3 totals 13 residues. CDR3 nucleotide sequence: TGTGCCAGCAGCTTAGACAGGAATCAGCCCCAGCATTTT. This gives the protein CASSLDRNQPQHF. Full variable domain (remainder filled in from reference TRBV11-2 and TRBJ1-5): EAGVAQSPRYKIIEKRQSVAFWCNPISGHATLYWYQQILGQGPKLLIQFQNNGVVDDSQLPKDRFSAERLKGVDSTLKIQPAKLEDSAVYLCASSLDRNQPQHFGDGTRLSIL.

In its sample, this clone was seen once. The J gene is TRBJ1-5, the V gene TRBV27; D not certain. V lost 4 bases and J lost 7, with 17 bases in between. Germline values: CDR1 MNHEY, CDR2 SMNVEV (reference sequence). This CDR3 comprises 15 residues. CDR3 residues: CASSSESGGYQPQHF. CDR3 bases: TGTGCCAGCAGTTCGGAAAGTGGAGGATACCAGCCCCAGCATTTT.

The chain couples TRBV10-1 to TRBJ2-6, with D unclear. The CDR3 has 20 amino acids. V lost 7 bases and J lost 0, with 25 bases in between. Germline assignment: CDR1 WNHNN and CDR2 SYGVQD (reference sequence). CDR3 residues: CASNTQGREEPLSGANVLTF. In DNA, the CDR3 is TGCGCCAGCAATACCCAAGGAAGAGAGGAACCCCTCTCTGGGGCCAACGTCCTGACTTTC.

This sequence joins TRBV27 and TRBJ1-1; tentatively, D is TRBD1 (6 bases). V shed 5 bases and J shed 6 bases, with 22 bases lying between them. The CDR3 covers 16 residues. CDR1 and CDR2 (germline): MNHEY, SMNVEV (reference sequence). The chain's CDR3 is CASSPRTPQGVAEAFF. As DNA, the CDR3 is TGTGCCAGCAGTCCCAGAACTCCACAGGGTGTGGCTGAAGCTTTCTTT.

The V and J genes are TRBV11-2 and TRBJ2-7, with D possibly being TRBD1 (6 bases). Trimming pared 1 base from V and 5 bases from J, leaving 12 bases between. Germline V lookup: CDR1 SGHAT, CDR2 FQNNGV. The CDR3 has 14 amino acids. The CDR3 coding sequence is TGTGCCAGCAGCTTAGCCAGGGGTTCCCACGAGCAGTACTTC. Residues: CASSLARGSHEQYF. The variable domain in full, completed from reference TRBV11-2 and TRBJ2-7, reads EAGVAQSPRYKIIEKRQSVAFWCNPISGHATLYWYQQILGQGPKLLIQFQNNGVVDDSQLPKDRFSAERLKGVDSTLKIQPAKLEDSAVYLCASSLARGSHEQYFGPGTRLTVT.

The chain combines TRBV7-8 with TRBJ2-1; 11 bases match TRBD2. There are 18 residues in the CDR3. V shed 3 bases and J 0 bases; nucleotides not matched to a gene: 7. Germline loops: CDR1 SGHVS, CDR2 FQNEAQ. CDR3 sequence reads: CASSLGLAALSSYNEQFF. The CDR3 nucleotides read TGTGCCAGCAGCTTGGGACTAGCGGCCTTGAGCTCCTACAATGAGCAGTTCTTC.

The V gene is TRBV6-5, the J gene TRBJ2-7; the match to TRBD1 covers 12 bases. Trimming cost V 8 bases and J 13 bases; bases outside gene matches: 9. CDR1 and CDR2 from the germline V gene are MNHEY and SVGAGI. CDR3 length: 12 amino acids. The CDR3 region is CASAGTGGHIYF. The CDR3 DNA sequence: TGTGCCAGCGCCGGGACAGGGGGCCATATTTACTTC.

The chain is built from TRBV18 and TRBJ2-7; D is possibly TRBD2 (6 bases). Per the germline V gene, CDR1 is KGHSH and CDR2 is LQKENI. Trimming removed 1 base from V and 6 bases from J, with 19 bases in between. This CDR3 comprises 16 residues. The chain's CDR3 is CASSPRLAKMGSEQYF. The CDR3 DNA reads TGTGCCAGCTCACCACGGCTAGCGAAAATGGGTAGCGAGCAGTACTTC.

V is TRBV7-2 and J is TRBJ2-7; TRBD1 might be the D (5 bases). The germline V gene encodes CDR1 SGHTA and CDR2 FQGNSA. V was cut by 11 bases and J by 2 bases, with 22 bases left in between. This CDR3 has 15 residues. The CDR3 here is CASGQKAARTYEQYF. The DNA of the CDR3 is TGTGCCTCCGGACAAAAGGCAGCCAGGACCTACGAGCAGTACTTC.